The rows below give T cell receptor beta chains drawn from one sample of a study of T cell repertoires in cytomegalovirus infection. TCRdb called the reads again in MiXCR, with one record for every CDR3 protein. The top ten clones hold roughly 20% of a sample with hundreds of thousands of distinct CDR3 sequences, around 29% of them seen once. These TCRs are of unknown antigen specificity. Sequencing was performed on cultured PBMCs, taken from culture after CMV antigen stimulation. These receptors all come from a human donor in good health (CMV status not recorded). Some clones in this sample may be carry-over from other donors' samples. Each CDR3 is given without its conserved first and last residue.

v_call	j_call	cdr3_aa
TRBV7-6	TRBJ1-2	ASTKPPGQGGYGYT
TRBV6-2/TRBV6-3	TRBJ2-7	ASSRLDLTDSYEQY
TRBV4-2	TRBJ2-3	ASSPSYDTQY
TRBV7-2	TRBJ1-2	ASSLRKGAPGYT
TRBV3-1	TRBJ2-5	ASSALNRASFSKAQY
TRBV28	TRBJ1-1	ASSFLGGTEAF
TRBV6-5	TRBJ1-6	ASTREADNSPLH
TRBV7-2	TRBJ2-1	ASSLGQEGLNEQF
TRBV28	TRBJ1-5	ASRSWGFGTANQPQH
TRBV28	TRBJ2-1	ASSSRMSSYNEQF
TRBV19	TRBJ2-3	ASSVLAGSQY
TRBV7-9	TRBJ2-3	ASSSSGGLTDTQY
TRBV5-1	TRBJ2-3	ASRLAGASTDTQY
TRBV7-8	TRBJ2-7	ASSLASLGNRTYEQY
TRBV15	TRBJ1-4	ATSRPSQGGEKLF
TRBV7-2	TRBJ2-7	ASSLVVRDEQY
TRBV5-4	TRBJ2-5	ASSSGGNQETQY
TRBV20-1	TRBJ2-1	SAYGTSGLYNEQF